This TCR beta chain was recovered during a study of cytomegalovirus exposure and HLA in healthy donors. Study-wide results and caveats: In a later analysis, HLA-associated beta chains showed higher expansion and lower generation probabilities than comparable chains. Certain sequence variants were highly shared and formed a cluster, and this cluster was likely a sequencing artifact. In a later analysis, at a false discovery rate of 0.05, 15,000 to 20,000 TCR beta sequences matched HLA alleles.

V was shortened by 1 base and J by 7 bases, with 10 bases between the two germline ends. The length of the CDR3 is 14 residues. Germline V gene sequence: CDR1 SGHAT, CDR2 FQNNGV. It was with 60 Vbeta and 13 Jbeta primers that the PCR ran. Profiled with immunoSEQ multiplex PCR; TCRdb holds only in-frame clones, not every one. Among some 140,000 clones listed, roughly 83% were seen once. Concerning this clone itself: The antigen is undetermined.

Sequences were obtained from PBMCs. The chain couples TRBV11-2 to TRBJ2-2; perhaps TRBD2 as D (6 bases). This sequence was found in a female donor in good health and CMV-seronegative. CDR3 amino acids: CASSLARGFGELFF. The DNA of the CDR3 is TGTGCCAGCAGCTTAGCCCGGGGGTTCGGGGAGCTGTTTTTT.